A selection of T cell receptor beta chains follows, all from one sample in a study of T cells in Graves' hyperthyroidism and ophthalmopathy. TCRdb re-called the multiplex PCR reads through MiXCR, storing one row per CDR3 protein. The sample includes around 480,000 distinct CDR3 sequences, approximately 14% seen only once; the top ten take roughly 17%. Sequencing was done on a sample of blood. These receptors all come from a woman younger than 30 with Graves' hyperthyroidism. The CDR3 runs from the conserved cysteine through the conserved F or W. A D gene is named only where the DNA matches it firmly. Not all rows give a size; the values are once, few, many and, for expanded clones, a class.

V gene	D gene	J gene	clone size	CDR3 DNA	CDR3 protein
TRBV7-9	.	TRBJ1-1	.	TGTGCCAGCAGCCGAGGGTCAGGCCTCTCTGAAGCTTTCTTT	CASSRGSGLSEAFF
TRBV5-6	.	TRBJ2-6	once	TGTGCCAGCAGCTTAGACAGTCTGATCGGGGCCAACGTCCTGACTTTC	CASSLDSLIGANVLTF
TRBV14	TRBD2	TRBJ2-3	.	TGTGCCAGCAGCCAAGATAGAGTTAAATGGGGACTAGCGGGAGTAGGAGATACGCAGTATTTT	CASSQDRVKWGLAGVGDTQYF
TRBV24-1	TRBD1	TRBJ2-3	many	TGTGCCACCAGTACCTCCGACAGGGCGGCCCCAGATACGCAGTATTTT	CATSTSDRAAPDTQYF
TRBV19	.	TRBJ2-7	few	TGTGCCAGTAGTTCCCGACCCGCGGGGGCATTTTACGAGCAGTACTTC	CASSSRPAGAFYEQYF
TRBV19	.	TRBJ2-7	many	TGTGCCAGTAGTCGCGGGGAGTACGAGCAGTACTTC	CASSRGEYEQYF
TRBV7-2	TRBD2	TRBJ2-7	few	TGTGCCAGCAGCTTAGTCACTAGCGGGAATTACGAGCAGTACTTC	CASSLVTSGNYEQYF
TRBV19	.	TRBJ1-1	many	TGTGCCAGTAGTATAGGAGGGGCCGGGATGAACACTGAAGCTTTCTTT	CASSIGGAGMNTEAFF
TRBV5-1	TRBD2	TRBJ2-1	many	TGCGCCAGCAGCTTGTTGCAGCGGGAGGCCCACAATGAGCAGTTCTTC	CASSLLQREAHNEQFF
TRBV30	.	TRBJ2-3	.	TGTGCCTGGAACCCTCTGGGGGGAACAGCAGATACGCAGTATTTT	CAWNPLGGTADTQYF
TRBV19	.	TRBJ1-5	.	TGTGCCAGTAGTATAGATGGGGATAGCAATCAGCCCCCGCATTTT	CASSIDGDSNQPPHF
TRBV19	TRBD1	TRBJ1-2	many	TGTGCCAGTAGGAAGGACAGGGGCTATGGCTACACCTTC	CASRKDRGYGYTF
TRBV11-2	TRBD2	TRBJ2-5	many	TGTGCCAGCAGCTTAGACCTAGCGGGAGGGCCGATACGAGAGACCCAGTACTTC	CASSLDLAGGPIRETQYF
TRBV19	TRBD2	TRBJ2-1	.	TGTGCCAGTAGTATAGTGTTTAGCGGGAGGGCCTATGAGCAGTTCTTC	CASSIVFSGRAYEQFF
TRBV30	.	TRBJ1-6	few	TGTGCCTGGAAGGATATTCCTCGTGGCCTCCACTTT	CAWKDIPRGLHF
TRBV7-8	.	TRBJ1-1	many	TGTGCCAGCACCTCGCAAAGGGCGTTCACTGAAGCTTTCTTT	CASTSQRAFTEAFF
TRBV24-1	.	TRBJ1-2	many	TGTGCCACCAGTGATCCCGGCTATGGCTACACCTTC	CATSDPGYGYTF
TRBV6-1	.	TRBJ1-1	many	TGTGCCAGCGGGGGAGAGGCGGACAACACTGAAGCTTTCTTT	CASGGEADNTEAFF
TRBV30	.	TRBJ1-1	many	TGTGCCTGGAGTGACGGTCCTGGTGAAGCTTTCTTT	CAWSDGPGEAFF
TRBV7-9	.	TRBJ2-1	few	TGTGCCGAAAGGAGCGGCTACAATGAGCAGTTCTTC	CAERSGYNEQFF
TRBV29-1	.	TRBJ2-5	many	TGCAGCGTTGCGGTTGGGGGGGAGACCCAGTACTTC	CSVAVGGETQYF
TRBV24-1	TRBD2	TRBJ2-1	.	TGTGCCACCAGTGATTCTAGCGGGACCTACAATGAGCAGTTCTTC	CATSDSSGTYNEQFF
TRBV12-3/TRBV12-4	TRBD2	TRBJ2-2	few	TGTGCCAGCAGTTTAGAGGTCACTAGCGGGAGCAGGGAGCTGTTTTTT	CASSLEVTSGSRELFF
TRBV18	TRBD1	TRBJ1-6	many	TGTGCCAGCTCACGCCGGGACAGGGGGAATTCACCCCTCCACTTT	CASSRRDRGNSPLHF
TRBV13	.	TRBJ2-1	many	TGTGCCAGCAGGGCTCTACTGGAGGGAGCCTCGCGGGATGAGCAGTTCTTC	CASRALLEGASRDEQFF
TRBV6-1	.	TRBJ2-7	many	TGTGCCAGCAGTACCTCTGGCAGCGGGACAATTATCGAGCAGTACTTC	CASSTSGSGTIIEQYF
TRBV10-2	.	TRBJ1-6	many	TGCGCCAGCAGTGAGACAGGGTCTACACCCCTCCACTTT	CASSETGSTPLHF
TRBV27	TRBD2	TRBJ2-3	many	TGTGCCAGCAGTTTCTGGCGGGAGAATTTCGATACGCAGTATTTT	CASSFWRENFDTQYF
TRBV11-2	.	TRBJ2-7	many	TGTGCCAGCTCCAGAACAGCTTGGGAACCCTACCTCGAGCAGTACTTC	CASSRTAWEPYLEQYF
TRBV18	.	TRBJ1-4	many	TGTGCCAGCTCGCCGTCCGACAGGCTTACTAATGAAAAACTGTTTTTT	CASSPSDRLTNEKLFF